One and the same sample provided the 31 T cell receptor beta chains below, sequenced in a study of shared clonotypes between healthy human individuals. Libraries were prepared by immunoSEQ multiplex PCR; TCRdb keeps only in-frame clonotypes and omits some of them. Of 550,000 to 850,000 clones in the sample, just under 75% are singletons; the top ten hold 1.8%. Sequencing was performed on memory CD4+ T cells sorted from blood. The subset: CD45RA-negative fraction. These receptors came from a woman aged 25 to 39 in good health.

This chain links TRBV6-6 with TRBJ2-7, with D tentatively TRBD2 (6 bases). CDR1 and CDR2 (germline): MNHNY, SVGAGI (reference sequence). The CDR3 sequence is 14 residues long. V lost 6 bases to trimming and J lost 3 bases, with 15 bases between them. The CDR3 spells CASSGTLARYEQYF. The CDR3 coding sequence is TGTGCCAGCAGCGGGACTCTCGCCCGCTACGAGCAGTACTTC.

The genes are TRBV7-8 and TRBJ2-3; 7 bases match TRBD2. With V trimmed by 6 bases and J by 3 bases, 6 bases remained unmatched. The CDR3 contains 14 residues. Germline assignment: CDR1 SGHVS and CDR2 FQNEAQ. DNA for the CDR3: TGTGCCAGCAGGCCCAGACTAGCAACAGATACGCAGTATTTT. Its translation: CASRPRLATDTQYF.

This chain joins TRBV11-1 and TRBJ2-1, with D possibly matching TRBD2 (6 bases). Per the germline V gene, CDR1 is SGHAT and CDR2 is FQDESV (reference sequence). V was trimmed by 2 bases and J by 0 bases, leaving 11 bases between them. The CDR3 spans 16 residues. CDR3 nucleotide sequence: TGTGCCAGCAGCTTAATAGCGGTTACCTCCTACAATGAGCAGTTCTTC. Translated: CASSLIAVTSYNEQFF. Full variable domain (missing parts from reference TRBV11-1 and TRBJ2-1): EAEVAQSPRYKITEKSQAVAFWCDPISGHATLYWYRQILGQGPELLVQFQDESVVDDSQLPKDRFSAERLKGVDSTLKIQPAELGDSAMYLCASSLIAVTSYNEQFFGPGTRLTVL.

In this sample, this clone turned up once. V gene TRBV28 combines with J gene TRBJ2-7, with 8 bases fitting TRBD2. V lost 3 bases, J lost 5 bases, and 9 bases stayed unmatched. The CDR3 spans 15 residues. Looked up from germline, CDR1 is MDHEN and CDR2 is SYDVKM. CDR3 nucleotides: TGTGCCAGCAGTTTCCTGGGACTAGGAGTCCACGAGCAGTACTTC. This gives the protein CASSFLGLGVHEQYF.

This clone appeared many times. The gene calls are TRBV14 and TRBJ2-3; D is possibly TRBD1 or TRBD2 (6 bases each). The germline CDR1 and CDR2 sequences are SGHDN and FVKESK. There are 14 residues in the CDR3. Trimming removed 1 base from V and 7 bases from J, with 12 bases in between. CDR3 amino acids: CASSQVGGRNTQYF. DNA of the CDR3: TGTGCCAGCAGCCAAGTCGGGGGCAGAAATACGCAGTATTTT.

The rearrangement links TRBV5-6 to TRBJ2-2; 10 bases line up with TRBD1. The CDR3 spans 16 residues. From germline, CDR1 is SGHDT and CDR2 YYEEEE. Losses at the gene ends were 3 bases for V and 3 bases for J; bases not matched to a gene: 5. The CDR3 DNA reads TGTGCCAGCAGCTACAGGACAGGGGGTGACACCGGGGAGCTGTTTTTT. This encodes CASSYRTGGDTGELFF.

The chain uses TRBV7-8 and TRBJ2-3, with 8 positions matching TRBD1. Looked up from germline, CDR1 is SGHVS and CDR2 is FQNEAQ. The J segment lost 1 base and the V segment lost 5 bases, leaving 8 bases of the junction unmatched. CDR3 length equals 16 residues. CDR3 coding DNA: TGTGCCAGCAGCCGGAGGGACAGGCTGGGCACAGATACGCAGTATTTT. This codes for CASSRRDRLGTDTQYF.

The chain recombines TRBV7-2 with TRBJ2-3; possibly TRBD2 for D (5 bases). The CDR3 consists of 17 residues. Between the trimmed V and J ends, which lost 5 bases and 6 bases, there was a span of 24 bases. CDR1 and CDR2 from the germline V gene are SGHTA and FQGNSA. The CDR3, as DNA: TGTGCCAGCAGCCAATGGGCTACTAGTCCCCAGGTGGATACGCAGTATTTT. Its protein is CASSQWATSPQVDTQYF.

This chain joins TRBV18 and TRBJ2-3; D is uncertain. Trimming shortened V by 4 bases and J by 6 bases, and 11 bases separated the two germline ends. Germline loops: CDR1 KGHSH, CDR2 LQKENI. This CDR3 is built from 13 residues. CDR3 nucleotides: TGTGCCAGCTCACGGGCCAGTCGGGATACGCAGTATTTT. Its translation is CASSRASRDTQYF.

This chain joins TRBV5-4 and TRBJ1-2; TRBD1 is a possible D gene (6 bases). This CDR3 region has 13 residues. V was clipped by 0 bases and J by 4 bases, with 7 bases between them. Per the germline V gene, CDR1 is SGHNT and CDR2 is YYREEE (reference sequence). This chain's CDR3 is CASSLEGGYGYTF. CDR3 coding DNA: TGTGCCAGCAGCTTGGAGGGGGGCTATGGCTACACCTTC.

The rearrangement links TRBV2 to TRBJ2-1; 8 bases fit TRBD2. Germline V gene lookup returns CDR1 SNHLY and CDR2 FYNNEI. The CDR3 loop spans 17 amino acids. V lost 2 bases to trimming and J lost 3 bases; unmatched junction nucleotides: 9. CDR3 sequence (DNA): TGTGCCAGCAGTGAACGTTTAGCGGGACCGTACTACAATGAGCAGTTCTTC. This translates into CASSERLAGPYYNEQFF.

This rearrangement joins TRBV2 to TRBJ1-2; 7 bases map to TRBD1. Losses at the gene ends were 5 bases for V and 7 bases for J; bases not matched to a gene: 7. The CDR3 loop spans 13 amino acids. CDR1 is SNHLY and CDR2 is FYNNEI in the germline V gene. The CDR3 DNA is TGTGCCAGCAGTAGGGACAGAGAAGGTGGCTACACCTTC. As protein: CASSRDREGGYTF. The complete variable domain, with remaining parts taken from reference TRBV2 and TRBJ1-2, reads EPEVTQTPSHQVTQMGQEVILRCVPISNHLYFYWYRQILGQKVEFLVSFYNNEISEKSEIFDDQFSVERPDGSNFTLKIRSTKLEDSAMYFCASSRDREGGYTFGSGTRLTVV.

The chain uses TRBV7-9 and TRBJ1-5; the D is unclear. Germline V lookup: CDR1 SEHNR, CDR2 FQNEAQ (reference sequence). V was clipped by 5 bases and J by 7 bases, with 21 bases between them. The CDR3 sequence is 16 residues long. The CDR3 sequence: CASSPDALSSGQPQHF. The CDR3, as DNA: TGTGCCAGCAGCCCCGATGCCCTCAGTTCTGGCCAGCCCCAGCATTTT.

On this clone: Other DNA variants within this sample encode the same CDR3. V and J are TRBV5-1 and TRBJ2-1, with a possible D match to TRBD2 (6 bases). The V end lost 4 bases, the J end lost 6 bases, and 14 bases lay between the germline ends. CDR1 is SGHRS, CDR2 YFSETQ, per germline. The CDR3 is 14 amino acids. The CDR3 DNA follows: TGCGCCAGCAGCCCCGGGACTGTGGGCAATGAGCAGTTCTTC. As protein: CASSPGTVGNEQFF.

V gene TRBV20-1 combines with J gene TRBJ2-7; D unresolved. There are 11 residues in the CDR3. In germline, CDR1 is DFQATT, CDR2 SNEGSKA (reference sequence). V gave up 6 bases and J gave up 4 bases, with 10 bases separating them. The CDR3 DNA follows: TGCAGTGCCCCGGACCGATACGAGCAGTACTTC. This codes for CSAPDRYEQYF.

The rearrangement links TRBV7-2 to TRBJ2-7; TRBD1 agrees at 9 bases. The CDR3 loop spans 16 amino acids. The germline V gene has CDR1 SGHTA and CDR2 FQGNSA. V lost 5 bases and J lost 1; bases outside the gene matches: 9. CDR3 protein: CASSPRTGTGSYEQYF. The CDR3 nucleotides read TGTGCCAGCAGCCCCCGCACCGGGACAGGGTCCTACGAGCAGTACTTC.

The gene calls are TRBV28 and TRBJ2-2; 9 bases match TRBD2. Germline CDR1 is MDHEN and CDR2 is SYDVKM. Unmatched junction bases numbered 12, after V lost 7 bases and J lost 6 bases. The CDR3 sequence is 16 residues long. The CDR3 bases are TGTGCCAGCAAGGCCCCGGCGGGAGGGGAGTCCGGGGAGCTGTTTTTT. It encodes CASKAPAGGESGELFF.

CDR3: CASSKARRGSRDTEAFF. The CDR3 nucleotides are TGTGCCAGCAGCAAAGCAAGAAGGGGCTCTAGGGACACTGAAGCTTTCTTT. J is TRBJ1-1 and V is TRBV21-1; TRBD1 reflects the table's D call only, with no check against the DNA. TRBV21-1 is designated a pseudogene. This CDR3 is built from 17 residues.

This clone was counted a few times. The rearrangement uses TRBV19 and TRBJ1-4, with D unclear. The germline V and J ends were trimmed by 11 bases and 14 bases, with 15 bases remaining between them. CDR3 length: 10 residues. CDR1 is LNHDA, CDR2 SQIVND, per germline (reference sequence). CDR3 in amino acids: CAPLVTRLFF. The DNA for the CDR3 is TGTGCCCCTTTAGTGACGCGGCTGTTTTTT.

The rearrangement links TRBV6-6 to TRBJ2-7, with D possibly TRBD2 on 6 matching bases. From germline, CDR1 is MNHNY and CDR2 SVGAGI (reference sequence). V was shortened by 0 bases and J by 3 bases, with 6 bases between the two germline ends. CDR3 length: 13 residues. The CDR3 nucleotides are TGTGCCAGCAGTTACTCGGAGGGCTACGAGCAGTACTTC. Its protein is CASSYSEGYEQYF.

The chain carries TRBV7-9 and TRBJ1-2; no reliable D call. Deletions cut 5 bases from V and 8 bases from J, with 18 bases between. In germline, CDR1 is SEHNR, CDR2 FQNEAQ (reference sequence). The CDR3 consists of 14 residues. CDR3 DNA: TGTGCCAGCAGCCCAGAGGCTACGGGCGCGGGCTACACCTTC. Translated: CASSPEATGAGYTF.

CDR3 sequence: CASSVDRLTTGELFF. DNA for the CDR3: TGTGCCAGCTCCGTCGACAGGTTAACCACCGGGGAGCTGTTTTTT. This rearrangement joins TRBV2 to TRBJ2-2; D possibly corresponds to TRBD1 (6 bases). Trimming took off 8 bases at V and 4 bases at J, with 17 bases between the two ends. CDR3 length equals 15 residues. Looked up from germline, CDR1 is SNHLY and CDR2 is FYNNEI.

This clone was counted at least ten times. The DNA of the CDR3 is TGTGCCAGCAGCCAAAGTCAAGGGAGCTACACCTTC. This sequence encodes CASSQSQGSYTF. The chain links TRBV4-2 to TRBJ1-2; D is unresolved. Deletions cut 2 bases from V and 9 bases from J, with 10 bases between. Germline CDR1 and CDR2: LGHNA and YNFKEQ. The CDR3 has 12 residues.

This chain's CDR3 is CASSEEPSGGGDTQYF. CDR3 coding DNA: TGTGCCAGCAGTGAAGAACCTAGCGGAGGTGGAGATACGCAGTATTTT. The V call is TRBV2, the J call TRBJ2-3; 7 nucleotides match TRBD2. The CDR3 sequence is 16 residues long. Germline CDR1 reads SNHLY; CDR2 reads FYNNEI. V was clipped by 1 base and J by 5 bases; unmatched bases: 9.

The rearrangement uses TRBV2 and TRBJ1-5; weak D call: TRBD1 (6 bases). V was trimmed by 3 bases and J by 7 bases, leaving 13 bases between them. The CDR3 is 14 residues long. Germline V gene data show CDR1 as SNHLY and CDR2 as FYNNEI. CDR3 sequence (DNA): TGTGCCAGCAGTGAGTGGACAGCCACCCAGCCCCAGCATTTT. Protein sequence: CASSEWTATQPQHF.

This sequence joins TRBV7-5 and TRBJ1-1. TRBV7-5 is listed as a pseudogene. This CDR3 region has 15 residues. The CDR3 spells CVRSLAPRRDTEAFF. CDR3 in DNA: TGTGTCAGAAGCTTAGCCCCCAGAAGGGACACTGAAGCTTTCTTT.

This clone was recorded only once. The V gene is TRBV5-1, the J gene TRBJ2-2; 14 bases are shared with TRBD2. The V segment lost 5 bases and the J segment 6 bases; nucleotides outside the gene matches: 3. CDR1 and CDR2 (germline): SGHRS, YFSETQ. The CDR3 has 15 residues. CDR3 in DNA: TGCGCCAGCAGTGCGACTAGCGGGAGGGCCGGGGAGCTGTTTTTT. Protein product: CASSATSGRAGELFF.

As concerns this clone: Different DNA sequences within this sample yield the same CDR3. V usage is TRBV28 and J usage is TRBJ1-2; the D is unclear. V lost 6 bases to trimming and J lost 0 bases, with 8 bases between them. Germline V gives CDR1 MDHEN, CDR2 SYDVKM. There are 13 residues in the CDR3. The CDR3 DNA follows: TGTGCCAGCAGGACCGGAACTAACTATGGCTACACCTTC. This translates into CASRTGTNYGYTF.

The V and J genes are TRBV5-1 and TRBJ1-1; a possible D gene is TRBD1 (5 bases). The V end was cut by 0 bases, the J end by 7 bases, with 19 bases between. Germline V gene sequence: CDR1 SGHRS, CDR2 YFSETQ. CDR3 length equals 16 residues. The CDR3 spells CASSLALPGGTSEAFF. The CDR3 coding sequence is TGCGCCAGCAGCTTGGCGCTTCCTGGGGGGACTAGTGAAGCTTTCTTT.

The rearrangement uses TRBV30 and TRBJ2-7; a weak D match, TRBD2 (6 bases). V was trimmed by 4 bases and J by 6 bases, leaving 16 bases between them. This CDR3 is built from 13 residues. Germline CDR1 reads GTSNPN; CDR2 reads SVGIG (reference sequence). This chain's CDR3 is CAWMIAGGVEQYF. The CDR3 coding sequence is TGTGCCTGGATGATCGCAGGAGGGGTCGAGCAGTACTTC.

V is TRBV11-3 and J is TRBJ2-5, with D tentatively TRBD1 (6 bases). The CDR3 runs to 14 residues. The V end was cut by 7 bases, the J end by 2 bases, with 14 bases between. Germline values: CDR1 SGHNT, CDR2 YENEEA. The CDR3 sequence is CASNLRQGQETQYF. The CDR3 DNA follows: TGTGCCAGCAATCTAAGGCAGGGGCAAGAGACCCAGTACTTC. Based on the CDR3 plus reference TRBV11-3 and TRBJ2-5, the full variable domain is EAGVVQSPRYKIIEKKQPVAFWCNPISGHNTLYWYLQNLGQGPELLIRYENEEAVDDSQLPKDRFSAERLKGVDSTLKIQPAELGDSAVYLCASNLRQGQETQYFGPGTRLLVL.